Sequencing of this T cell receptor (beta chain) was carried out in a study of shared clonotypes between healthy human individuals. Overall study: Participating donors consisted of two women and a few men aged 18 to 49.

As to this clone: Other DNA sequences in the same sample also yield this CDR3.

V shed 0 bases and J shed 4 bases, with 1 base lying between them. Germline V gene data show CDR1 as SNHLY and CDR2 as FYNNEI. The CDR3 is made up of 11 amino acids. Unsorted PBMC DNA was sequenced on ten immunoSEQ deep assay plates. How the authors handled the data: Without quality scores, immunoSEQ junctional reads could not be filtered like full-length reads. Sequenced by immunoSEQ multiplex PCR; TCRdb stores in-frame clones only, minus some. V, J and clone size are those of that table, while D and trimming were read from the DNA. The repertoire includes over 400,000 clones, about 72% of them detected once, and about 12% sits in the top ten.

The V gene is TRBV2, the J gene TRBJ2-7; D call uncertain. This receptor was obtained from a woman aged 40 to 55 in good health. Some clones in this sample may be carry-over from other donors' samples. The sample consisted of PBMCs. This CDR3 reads CASSEAYEQYF. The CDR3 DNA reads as TGTGCCAGCAGTGAAGCGTACGAGCAGTACTTC. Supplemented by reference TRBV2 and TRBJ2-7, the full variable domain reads EPEVTQTPSHQVTQMGQEVILRCVPISNHLYFYWYRQILGQKVEFLVSFYNNEISEKSEIFDDQFSVERPDGSNFTLKIRSTKLEDSAMYFCASSEAYEQYFGPGTRLTVT.